Listed here are 30 T cell receptor beta chains from one sample, sequenced in a study of CD4 T cells in relation to SARS-CoV-2 and coronaviruses. CD4+ T cells from unexposed donors were obtained before the COVID-19 pandemic (2011-2018). Isolation of CD4+ T cells took place after roughly nine days in culture. Assay: immunoSEQ multiplex PCR; the TCRdb copy retains only in-frame clones and omits some. The sample shows 25,000 to 30,000 clones, around 67% of them seen only once. For these receptors, no antigen is known. The sample taken for sequencing was CD4+ T cells from PBMCs, cultured in vitro. The receptors derive from a human donor in good health.

The rearrangement links TRBV4-3 to TRBJ2-1; TRBD2 matches 8 bases. The CDR3 is 18 amino acids. The trim removed 3 bases at V and 0 bases at J, leaving 10 bases unmatched. Per germline, CDR1 LGHNA and CDR2 YSLEER. This CDR3 is CASSQRGAGGGSYNEQFF. In DNA form, the CDR3 reads TGCGCCAGCAGCCAGAGGGGGGCGGGGGGCGGCTCCTACAATGAGCAGTTCTTC.

This sequence joins TRBV10-3 and TRBJ1-4; 7 nucleotides line up with TRBD1. V lost 0 bases to trimming and J lost 7 bases; unmatched junction nucleotides: 5. The CDR3 covers 15 residues. Germline CDR1 and CDR2: ENHRY and SYGVKD. DNA for the CDR3: TGTGCCATCAGTGAGTCCAGACAGGGCGGTGAAAAACTGTTTTTT. Its translation is CAISESRQGGEKLFF.

The chain links TRBV6-5 to TRBJ1-4, with a tentative D call TRBD1 (5 bases). Trimming left V 2 bases short and J 4 bases short, with 8 bases between. CDR3 size: 14 residues. In germline, CDR1 is MNHEY, CDR2 SVGAGI. The CDR3 DNA reads TGTGCCAGCAGTTACCGGGGGATTAATGAAAAACTGTTTTTT. Its protein is CASSYRGINEKLFF.

The CDR3 protein is CASTAGLALDIQYF. CDR3 DNA: TGTGCCAGTACAGCTGGGCTAGCGCTTGACATTCAGTACTTC. V usage is TRBV19 and J usage is TRBJ2-4, with a tentative D call TRBD2 (6 bases). The germline gives CDR1 LNHDA, CDR2 SQIVND (reference sequence). The CDR3 runs to 14 residues. Trimming cost V 7 bases and J 8 bases, with 18 bases left between them.

V gene TRBV10-1 combines with J gene TRBJ2-3; 9 bases align to TRBD1. The trim removed 6 bases at V and 5 bases at J, leaving 9 bases unmatched. The CDR3 covers 15 residues. The germline V gene encodes CDR1 WNHNN and CDR2 SYGVQD (reference sequence). The chain's CDR3 is CASSFGTGGEDTQYF. As DNA, the CDR3 is TGCGCCAGCAGCTTCGGTACAGGGGGCGAAGATACGCAGTATTTT.

This sequence joins TRBV5-1 and TRBJ2-7; 10 bases fit TRBD2. The V and J ends lost 7 bases and 5 bases, in that order; junction bases with no gene match: 9. CDR3 length: 14 residues. CDR1 and CDR2 (germline): SGHRS, YFSETQ. The CDR3 nucleotides are TGCGCCAGCGCCGAAGGGACTAGCGTCGACGAGCAGTACTTC. As protein: CASAEGTSVDEQYF.

V is TRBV5-1 and J is TRBJ2-2; 8 bases fit TRBD1. The CDR3 covers 15 residues. V was clipped by 5 bases and J by 0 bases; unmatched bases: 3. Germline CDR1 reads SGHRS; CDR2 reads YFSETQ. The CDR3 sequence is CASSRQGSNTGELFF. CDR3 nucleotide sequence: TGCGCCAGCAGTAGACAGGGGTCGAACACCGGGGAGCTGTTTTTT.

This clone was seen once. The CDR3 nucleotides read TGCGCCAGCAGCCAATTGCGGACATCGGGACTAGCGGGAGGAGGCTACAATGAGCAGTTCTTC. It codes for CASSQLRTSGLAGGGYNEQFF. The genes are TRBV4-1 and TRBJ2-1, with 15 bases lining up with TRBD2. The CDR3 runs to 21 residues. CDR1 is MGHRA and CDR2 is YSYEKL in the germline V gene. J gave up 3 bases and V 2 bases, and 14 bases lay outside the gene matches.

The table lists this clone with a count of one. The chain recombines TRBV19 with TRBJ2-1; D possibly corresponds to TRBD1 (6 bases). Germline V gene lookup returns CDR1 LNHDA and CDR2 SQIVND (reference sequence). This CDR3 contains 13 residues. V was pared by 4 bases and J by 5 bases, with 9 bases between. DNA of the CDR3: TGTGCCAGTAGTAACTACAGGGACAATGAGCAGTTCTTC. It specifies CASSNYRDNEQFF.

The chain carries TRBV6-2 or TRBV6-3 and TRBJ2-5; 7 nucleotides match TRBD1. This CDR3 region has 12 residues. With V trimmed by 6 bases and J by 10 bases, 8 bases remained unmatched. CDR1 is MNHEY and CDR2 is SVGEGT in the germline V gene. The CDR3 nucleotides are TGTGCCAGCAGCCTTACCACAGGGGACCAGTACTTC. Its protein product is CASSLTTGDQYF.

This chain connects TRBV4-2 to TRBJ2-1, with 13 nucleotides matching TRBD2. Trimming cost V 2 bases and J 0 bases; bases outside gene matches: 16. CDR1 is LGHNA, CDR2 YNFKEQ, per germline. The CDR3 consists of 22 residues. The CDR3 bases are TGTGCCAGCAGCCAATCCCACCCGACTAGCGGGAGGTTCCACAGCTCCTACAATGAGCAGTTCTTC. Amino acid sequence: CASSQSHPTSGRFHSSYNEQFF.

The V call is TRBV28, the J call TRBJ1-5, with D possibly matching TRBD1 (5 bases). CDR1 and CDR2 from the germline V gene are MDHEN and SYDVKM. The CDR3 extends over 18 amino acids. The V end lost 4 bases, the J end lost 3 bases, and 22 bases lay between the germline ends. The CDR3 region is CASSSGAYPTGYNQPQHF. The CDR3 nucleotides are TGTGCCAGCAGTTCCGGGGCTTATCCGACGGGGTACAATCAGCCCCAGCATTTT.

This chain uses TRBV6-1 with TRBJ2-1, with TRBD2 matching 7 bases. Trimming removed 1 base from V and 2 bases from J; junction bases left unmatched: 5. CDR1 is MNHNS, CDR2 SASEGT, per germline. This CDR3 is 16 amino acids long. The CDR3 loop is CASSEGWREPYNEQFF. Written as DNA, the CDR3 is TGTGCCAGCAGTGAAGGCTGGCGGGAGCCCTACAATGAGCAGTTCTTC.

The chain couples TRBV3-1 (or the pseudogene TRBV3-2) to TRBJ1-3, with 9 nucleotides matching TRBD1. The CDR3 totals 15 residues. CDR1 LGHDT and CDR2 YNNKEL come from the germline V gene (reference sequence). The V segment lost 3 bases and the J segment 4 bases; nucleotides outside the gene matches: 4. CDR3 DNA sequence: TGTGCCAGCAGCCATACCGGGACAGGGGGAAACACCATATATTTT. Amino acid sequence: CASSHTGTGGNTIYF.

The chain links TRBV10-2 to TRBJ2-7; TRBD1 matches at 10 bases. Germline values: CDR1 WSHSY, CDR2 SAAADI. The CDR3 has 14 residues. V was clipped by 6 bases and J by 4 bases; unmatched bases: 6. CDR3 amino acids: CASRSGTGEYEQYF. The CDR3 region has the DNA TGCGCCAGCAGGTCAGGGACAGGGGAATACGAGCAGTACTTC.

The chain is built from TRBV9 and TRBJ2-2, with no clear D. Trimming removed 0 bases from V and 7 bases from J, with 16 bases in between. CDR3 length: 16 residues. CDR1 and CDR2 (germline): SGDLS, YYNGEE. The CDR3 DNA reads as TGTGCCAGCAGCGTAGCCGAGACACCCATCATCGGGGAGCTGTTTTTT. The encoded protein is CASSVAETPIIGELFF.

The chain couples TRBV7-8 to TRBJ2-3, with D unclear. Between the trimmed V and J ends, which lost 1 base and 1 base, there was a span of 9 bases. The CDR3 is made up of 15 amino acids. Germline values: CDR1 SGHVS, CDR2 FQNEAQ. The CDR3 bases are TGTGCCAGCAGCTTAGGGGGTTTTGGCACAGATACGCAGTATTTT. As protein: CASSLGGFGTDTQYF.

The chain joins TRBV19 to TRBJ2-6; D is unresolved. V was trimmed by 3 bases and J by 0 bases, leaving 6 bases between them. Germline CDR1 and CDR2: LNHDA and SQIVND (reference sequence). The CDR3 covers 15 residues. Here the CDR3 DNA reads TGTGCCAGTAGTATGGGGATCTCTGGGGCCAACGTCCTGACTTTC. It specifies CASSMGISGANVLTF.

Notes on this clone: Its ends do not fully match the called genes, so a read error is possible. The J gene is TRBJ2-1, the V gene TRBV7-7; 8 bases fit TRBD1. Germline assignment: CDR1 SSHAT and CDR2 FNYEAQ (reference sequence). The CDR3 is 15 amino acids. CDR3 nucleotides: TGTGCTAGCAGTTCCTCGACAGGGGAGTGGTCTGAGCAGTTCTTC. This sequence encodes CASSSSTGEWSEQFF.

This clone has a handful of counts. J is TRBJ2-7 and V is TRBV16; D possibly corresponds to TRBD2 (5 bases). This CDR3 comprises 11 residues. V was shortened by 4 bases and J by 7 bases, with 8 bases between the two germline ends. CDR1 KGHSY and CDR2 FQNENV come from the germline V gene. In DNA form, the CDR3 reads TGTGCCAGCAGCCTGGAGGCGGAGCAGTACTTC. Protein sequence: CASSLEAEQYF.

This chain joins TRBV2 and TRBJ2-1, with D uncertain. V was clipped by 8 bases and J by 5 bases, with 10 bases between them. The CDR3 sequence is 12 residues long. Germline V gene data show CDR1 as SNHLY and CDR2 as FYNNEI. In nucleotides, the CDR3 is TGTGCCAGCTGCGGAGATAACAATGAGCAGTTCTTC. Its protein is CASCGDNNEQFF.

This chain connects TRBV5-7 to TRBJ1-3; D unresolved. TRBV5-7 is known as an ORF, though its function is uncertain. The CDR3 loop spans 15 amino acids. Trimming took off 4 bases at V and 0 bases at J, with 11 bases between the two ends. Written as DNA, the CDR3 is TGTGCCAGCAGCCACAATCAGCGCTCTGGAAACACCATATATTTT. Its protein product is CASSHNQRSGNTIYF.

The chain carries TRBV2 and TRBJ1-4; 9 positions agree with TRBD1. CDR1 SNHLY and CDR2 FYNNEI come from the germline V gene. CDR3 length equals 14 residues. V shed 6 bases and J 7 bases; nucleotides not matched to a gene: 6. CDR3 sequence reads: CASRGRGQGEKLFF. CDR3 coding DNA: TGTGCCAGCAGGGGGAGGGGACAGGGTGAAAAACTGTTTTTT.

The chain employs TRBV12-3 or TRBV12-4 and TRBJ1-2, with TRBD1 identical over 7 bases. The V segment lost 6 bases and the J segment 4 bases; nucleotides outside the gene matches: 5. The CDR3 totals 13 residues. CDR3 protein: CASRRTGAYGYTF. The CDR3 bases are TGTGCCAGCAGGCGCACAGGGGCCTATGGCTACACCTTC.

This clone was picked up one time. This sequence joins TRBV18 and TRBJ2-3, with D tentatively TRBD1 (6 bases). The CDR3 covers 17 residues. Germline CDR1 is KGHSH and CDR2 is LQKENI. V lost 3 bases, J lost 0 bases, and 16 bases lay in between. The CDR3 bases are TGTGCCAGCTCACCTCAGGAAGGGGGAGTGAGCACAGATACGCAGTATTTT. It codes for CASSPQEGGVSTDTQYF.

The chain couples TRBV27 to TRBJ2-7; 8 bases line up with TRBD1. The CDR3 covers 15 residues. The germline gives CDR1 MNHEY, CDR2 SMNVEV (reference sequence). With V trimmed by 2 bases and J by 6 bases, 9 bases remained unmatched. For the CDR3, the DNA is TGTGCCAGCAGTTTAGAGGGACAGGCCTTTACCGAGCAGTACTTC. It translates to CASSLEGQAFTEQYF.

The CDR3 protein is CASSYEGRNTEAFF. In DNA form, the CDR3 reads TGTGCCAGCAGTTACGAGGGGCGGAACACTGAAGCTTTCTTT. The rearrangement joins TRBV6-2 or TRBV6-3 to TRBJ1-1, with D possibly being TRBD1 (5 bases). Looked up from germline, CDR1 is MNHEY and CDR2 is SVGEGT. The V and J ends lost 2 bases and 1 base respectively, with 8 bases between them. The CDR3 totals 14 residues.

The rearrangement joins TRBV19 to TRBJ1-4; D might be TRBD1 (6 bases). Germline lookup yields CDR1 LNHDA and CDR2 SQIVND (reference sequence). Trimming took 1 base from V and 5 from J, leaving 8 bases between them. CDR3 length: 14 residues. CDR3 protein: CASSIGTANEKLFF. CDR3 bases: TGTGCCAGTAGTATAGGGACAGCGAATGAAAAACTGTTTTTT.

Points on this clone: This CDR3 is also generated by other DNA sequences in the sample. J is TRBJ2-1 and V is TRBV3-1 (or the pseudogene TRBV3-2), with D perhaps matching TRBD2 (5 bases). With 2 bases removed from V and 7 bases from J, the gap between germline ends came to 9 bases. The germline gives CDR1 LGHDT, CDR2 YNNKEL (reference sequence). CDR3 length equals 13 residues. The CDR3 DNA is TGTGCCAGCAGCCAACCTTTAGCGAATGAGCAGTTCTTC. Protein sequence: CASSQPLANEQFF.

This clone was observed a handful of times. The chain uses TRBV5-1 and TRBJ1-6; D gene unclear. The CDR3 has 15 amino acids. Germline V lookup: CDR1 SGHRS, CDR2 YFSETQ. The ends were cut back, 0 bases at V and 8 bases at J, with 12 bases in the middle. In nucleotides, the CDR3 is TGCGCCAGCAGCTTGGCCGGCGTCCGCTATTCACCCCTCCACTTT. Protein: CASSLAGVRYSPLHF.